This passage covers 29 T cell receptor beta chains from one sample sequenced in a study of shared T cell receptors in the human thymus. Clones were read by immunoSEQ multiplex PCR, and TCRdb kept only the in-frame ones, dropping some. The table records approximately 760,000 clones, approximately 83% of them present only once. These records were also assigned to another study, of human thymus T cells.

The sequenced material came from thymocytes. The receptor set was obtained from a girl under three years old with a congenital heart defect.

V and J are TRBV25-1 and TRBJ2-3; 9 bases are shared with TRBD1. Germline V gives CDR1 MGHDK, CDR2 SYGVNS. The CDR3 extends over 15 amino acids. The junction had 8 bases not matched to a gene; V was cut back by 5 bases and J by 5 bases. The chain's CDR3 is CASSPTGGSKDTQYF. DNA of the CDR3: TGTGCCAGCAGTCCTACAGGGGGCAGTAAAGATACGCAGTATTTT.

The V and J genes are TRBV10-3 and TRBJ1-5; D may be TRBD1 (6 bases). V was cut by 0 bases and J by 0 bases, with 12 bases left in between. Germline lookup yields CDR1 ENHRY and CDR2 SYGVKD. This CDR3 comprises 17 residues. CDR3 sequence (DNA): TGTGCCATCAGTGAGTCGTTCGGACAGTATAGCAATCAGCCCCAGCATTTT. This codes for CAISESFGQYSNQPQHF.

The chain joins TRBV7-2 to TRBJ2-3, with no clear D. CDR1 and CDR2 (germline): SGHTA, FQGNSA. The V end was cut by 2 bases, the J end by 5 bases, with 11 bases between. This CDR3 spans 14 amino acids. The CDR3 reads CASSLNRYQDTQYF. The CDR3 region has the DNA TGTGCCAGCAGCTTAAACCGGTATCAAGATACGCAGTATTTT.

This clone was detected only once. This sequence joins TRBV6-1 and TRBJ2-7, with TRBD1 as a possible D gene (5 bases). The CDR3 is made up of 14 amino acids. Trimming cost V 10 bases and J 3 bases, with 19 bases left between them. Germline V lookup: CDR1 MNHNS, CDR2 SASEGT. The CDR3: CATLRPKGHYEQYF. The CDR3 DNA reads TGTGCCACCCTGAGGCCAAAGGGGCACTACGAGCAGTACTTC.

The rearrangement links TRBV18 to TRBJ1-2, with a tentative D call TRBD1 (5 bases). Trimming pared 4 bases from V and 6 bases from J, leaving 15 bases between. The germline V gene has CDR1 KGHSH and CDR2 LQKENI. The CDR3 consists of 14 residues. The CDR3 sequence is CASSLPGGFHGYTF. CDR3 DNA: TGTGCCAGCTCACTTCCGGGGGGTTTTCATGGCTACACCTTC.

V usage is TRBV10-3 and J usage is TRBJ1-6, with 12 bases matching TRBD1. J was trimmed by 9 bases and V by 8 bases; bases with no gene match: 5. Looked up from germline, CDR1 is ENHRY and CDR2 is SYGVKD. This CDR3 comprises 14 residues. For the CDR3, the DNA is TGTGCCATCGGGGACAGGGGGCACCCTTCACCCCTCCACTTT. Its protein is CAIGDRGHPSPLHF.

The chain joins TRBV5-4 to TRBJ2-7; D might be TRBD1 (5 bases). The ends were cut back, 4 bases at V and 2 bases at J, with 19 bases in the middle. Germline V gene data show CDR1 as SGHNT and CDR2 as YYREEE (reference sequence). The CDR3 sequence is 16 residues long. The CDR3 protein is CASSPAKGPSAYEQYF. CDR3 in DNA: TGTGCCAGCAGCCCCGCTAAGGGGCCCAGCGCCTACGAGCAGTACTTC. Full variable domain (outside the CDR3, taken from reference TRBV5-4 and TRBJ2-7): ETGVTQSPTHLIKTRGQQVTLRCSSQSGHNTVSWYQQALGQGPQFIFQYYREEENGRGNFPPRFSGLQFPNYSSELNVNALELDDSALYLCASSPAKGPSAYEQYFGPGTRLTVT.

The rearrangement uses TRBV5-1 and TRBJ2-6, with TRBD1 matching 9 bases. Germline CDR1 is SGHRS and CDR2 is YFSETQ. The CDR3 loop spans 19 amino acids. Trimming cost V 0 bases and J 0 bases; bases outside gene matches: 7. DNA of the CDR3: TGCGCCAGCAGCTTGGCCCGGGACAGGGCGAGCTCTGGGGCCAACGTCCTGACTTTC. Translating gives CASSLARDRASSGANVLTF.

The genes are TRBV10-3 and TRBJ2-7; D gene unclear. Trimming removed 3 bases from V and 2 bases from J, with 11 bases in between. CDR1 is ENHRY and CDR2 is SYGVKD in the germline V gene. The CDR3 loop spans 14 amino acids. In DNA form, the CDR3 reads TGTGCCATCAGTGAATCAGGCGAAACCTACGAGCAGTACTTC. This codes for CAISESGETYEQYF.

CDR3 in amino acids: CAISLDRETGELFF. CDR3 bases: TGTGCCATCTCACTGGACAGAGAGACCGGGGAGCTGTTTTTT. J is TRBJ2-2 and V is TRBV10-3; D is perhaps TRBD1 (6 bases). Trimming cost V 8 bases and J 5 bases, with 15 bases left between them. The CDR3 has 14 residues. CDR1 and CDR2 (germline): ENHRY, SYGVKD.

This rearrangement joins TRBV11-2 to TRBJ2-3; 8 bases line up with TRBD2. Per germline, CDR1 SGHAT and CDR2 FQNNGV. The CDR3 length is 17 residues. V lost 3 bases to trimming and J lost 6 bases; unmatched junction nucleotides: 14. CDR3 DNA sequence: TGTGCCAGCAGCTTTTTAATGCGCGGGGGGCCGGGGGATACGCAGTATTTT. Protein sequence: CASSFLMRGGPGDTQYF.

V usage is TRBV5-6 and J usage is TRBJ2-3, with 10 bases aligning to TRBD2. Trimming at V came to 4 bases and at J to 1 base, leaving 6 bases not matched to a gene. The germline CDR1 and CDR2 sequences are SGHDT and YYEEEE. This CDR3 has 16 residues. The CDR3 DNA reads TGTGCCAGCAGCGAGATCCTAGCGGGGGGCACAGATACGCAGTATTTT. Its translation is CASSEILAGGTDTQYF.

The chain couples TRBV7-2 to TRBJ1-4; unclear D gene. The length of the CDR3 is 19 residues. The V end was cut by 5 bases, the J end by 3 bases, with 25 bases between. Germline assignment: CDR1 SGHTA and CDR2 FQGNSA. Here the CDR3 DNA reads TGTGCCAGCAGCCGAGTATCGGGAACTGGCCTCAATTCTAATGAAAAACTGTTTTTT. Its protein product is CASSRVSGTGLNSNEKLFF.

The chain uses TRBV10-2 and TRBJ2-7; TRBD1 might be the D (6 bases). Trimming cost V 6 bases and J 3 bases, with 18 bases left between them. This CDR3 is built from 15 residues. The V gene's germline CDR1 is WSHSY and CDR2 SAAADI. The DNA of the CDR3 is TGCGCCAGCAGAGGAGGACAGAGAATTTACTACGAGCAGTACTTC. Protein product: CASRGGQRIYYEQYF.

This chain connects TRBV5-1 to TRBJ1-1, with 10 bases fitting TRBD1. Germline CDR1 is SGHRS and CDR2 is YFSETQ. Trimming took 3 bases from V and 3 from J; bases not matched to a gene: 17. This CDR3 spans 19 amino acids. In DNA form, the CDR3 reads TGCGCCAGCAGCTCCAATAAGCGGGACAGGGGAATGATGGACACTGAAGCTTTCTTT. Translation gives CASSSNKRDRGMMDTEAFF.

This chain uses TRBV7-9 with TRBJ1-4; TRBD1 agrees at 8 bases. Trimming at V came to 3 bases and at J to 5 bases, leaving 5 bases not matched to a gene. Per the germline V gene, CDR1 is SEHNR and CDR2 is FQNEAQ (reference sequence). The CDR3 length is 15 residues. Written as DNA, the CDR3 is TGTGCCAGCAGCTTCCACAGGGGGGGAAATGAAAAACTGTTTTTT. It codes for CASSFHRGGNEKLFF.

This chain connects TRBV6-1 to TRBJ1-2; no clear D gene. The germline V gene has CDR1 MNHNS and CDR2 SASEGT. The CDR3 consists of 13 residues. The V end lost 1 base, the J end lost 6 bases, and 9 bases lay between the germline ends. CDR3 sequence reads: CASSEEEKNGYTF. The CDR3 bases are TGTGCCAGCAGTGAAGAGGAGAAGAATGGCTACACCTTC.

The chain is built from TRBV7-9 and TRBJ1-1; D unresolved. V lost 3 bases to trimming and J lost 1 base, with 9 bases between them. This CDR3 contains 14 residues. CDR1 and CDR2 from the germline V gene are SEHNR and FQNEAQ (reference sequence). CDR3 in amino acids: CASSFRTTNTEAFF. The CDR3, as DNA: TGTGCCAGCAGCTTCAGGACTACGAACACTGAAGCTTTCTTT. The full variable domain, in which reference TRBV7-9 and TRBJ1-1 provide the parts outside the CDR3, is DTGVSQNPRHKITKRGQNVTFRCDPISEHNRLYWYRQTLGQGPEFLTYFQNEAQLEKSRLLSDRFSAERPKGSFSTLEIQRTEQGDSAMYLCASSFRTTNTEAFFGQGTRLTVV.

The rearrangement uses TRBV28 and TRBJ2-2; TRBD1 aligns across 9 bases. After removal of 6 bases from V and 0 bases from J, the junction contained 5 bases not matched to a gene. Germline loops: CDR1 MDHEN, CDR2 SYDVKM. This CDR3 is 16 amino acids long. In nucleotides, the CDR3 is TGTGCCAGCAGCTCCGGACAGGGGCCGAACACCGGGGAGCTGTTTTTT. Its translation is CASSSGQGPNTGELFF.

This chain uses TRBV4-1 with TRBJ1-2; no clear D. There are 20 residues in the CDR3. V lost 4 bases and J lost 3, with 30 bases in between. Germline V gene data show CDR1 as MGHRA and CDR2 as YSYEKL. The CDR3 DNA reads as TGCGCCAGCAGCCCCCGAAAGGTCAGGCCAAACTTAAACTTGGACTATGGCTACACCTTC. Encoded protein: CASSPRKVRPNLNLDYGYTF.

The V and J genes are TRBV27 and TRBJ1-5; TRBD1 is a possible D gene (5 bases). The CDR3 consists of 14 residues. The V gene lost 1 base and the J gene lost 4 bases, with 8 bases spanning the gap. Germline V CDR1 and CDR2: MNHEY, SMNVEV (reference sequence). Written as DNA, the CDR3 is TGTGCCAGCAGTTTATACCAGGGAAATCAGCCCCAGCATTTT. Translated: CASSLYQGNQPQHF.

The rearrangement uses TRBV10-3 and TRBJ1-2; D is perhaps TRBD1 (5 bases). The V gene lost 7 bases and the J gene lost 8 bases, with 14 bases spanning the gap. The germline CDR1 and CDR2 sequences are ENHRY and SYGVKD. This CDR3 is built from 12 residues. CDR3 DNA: TGTGCCATCAAAGGAGGGGATAGAGGCTACACCTTC. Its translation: CAIKGGDRGYTF.

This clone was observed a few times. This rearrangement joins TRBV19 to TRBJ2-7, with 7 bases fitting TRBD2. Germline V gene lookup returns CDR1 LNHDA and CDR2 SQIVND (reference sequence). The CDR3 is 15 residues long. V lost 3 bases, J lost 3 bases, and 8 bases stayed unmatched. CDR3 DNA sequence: TGTGCCAGTAGTATCTCGTCGGGACTACGCTACGAGCAGTACTTC. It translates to CASSISSGLRYEQYF.

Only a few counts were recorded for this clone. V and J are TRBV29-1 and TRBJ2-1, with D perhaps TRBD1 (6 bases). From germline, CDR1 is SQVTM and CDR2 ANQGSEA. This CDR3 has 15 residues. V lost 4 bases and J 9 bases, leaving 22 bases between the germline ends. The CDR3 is CSVVFIGQNFPEQFF. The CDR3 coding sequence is TGCAGCGTTGTTTTTATCGGACAGAATTTCCCTGAGCAGTTCTTC.

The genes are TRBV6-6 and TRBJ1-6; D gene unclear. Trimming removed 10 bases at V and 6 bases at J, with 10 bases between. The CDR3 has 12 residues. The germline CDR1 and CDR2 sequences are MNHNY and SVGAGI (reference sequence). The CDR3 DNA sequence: TGTGCCACCCGGGAGCTTAATTCACCCCTCCACTTT. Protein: CATRELNSPLHF.

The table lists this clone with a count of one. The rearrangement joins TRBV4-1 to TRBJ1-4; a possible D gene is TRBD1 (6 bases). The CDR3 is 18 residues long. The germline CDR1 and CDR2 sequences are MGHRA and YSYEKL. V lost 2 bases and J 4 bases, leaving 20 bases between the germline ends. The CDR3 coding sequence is TGCGCCAGCAGCCAACCCTACCTAACAGGGCAAAGTAATGAAAAACTGTTTTTT. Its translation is CASSQPYLTGQSNEKLFF.

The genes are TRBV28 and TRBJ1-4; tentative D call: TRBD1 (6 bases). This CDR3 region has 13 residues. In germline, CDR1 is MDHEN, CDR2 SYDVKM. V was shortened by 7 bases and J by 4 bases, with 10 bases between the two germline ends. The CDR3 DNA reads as TGTGCCAGCAACGACAGGAATAATGAAAAACTGTTTTTT. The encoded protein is CASNDRNNEKLFF.

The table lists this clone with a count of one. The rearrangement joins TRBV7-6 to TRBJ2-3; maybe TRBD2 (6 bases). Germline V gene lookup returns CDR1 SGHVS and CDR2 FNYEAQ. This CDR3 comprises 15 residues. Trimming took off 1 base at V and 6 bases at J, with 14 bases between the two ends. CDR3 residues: CASSLVLGGGDTQYF. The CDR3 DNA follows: TGTGCCAGCAGCTTAGTGTTGGGGGGTGGGGATACGCAGTATTTT.

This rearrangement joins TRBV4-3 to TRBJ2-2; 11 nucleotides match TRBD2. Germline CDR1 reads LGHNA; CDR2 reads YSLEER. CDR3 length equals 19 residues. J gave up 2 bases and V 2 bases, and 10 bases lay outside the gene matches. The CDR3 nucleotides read TGCGCCAGCAGCCAAAGGACACCCGGGACTAGCGGAAACACCGGGGAGCTGTTTTTT. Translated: CASSQRTPGTSGNTGELFF.